The rows below give T cell receptor beta chains drawn from one sample of a study of cytomegalovirus exposure and HLA in healthy donors. Assay used: immunoSEQ multiplex PCR; TCRdb lists only in-frame clones, some missing. This repertoire includes about 140,000 clones. Source material: PBMCs. The origin of the receptors is a woman between 18 and 29 years old in good health and CMV-seronegative. The CDR3 runs from the conserved cysteine through the conserved F or W. D genes are given only for firm matches.

D gene	V gene	J gene	CDR3 protein	CDR3 DNA
-	TRBV6-4	TRBJ2-7	CASSDSEVSGEQYF	TGTGCCAGCAGTGACTCTGAGGTGTCGGGCGAGCAGTACTTC
-	TRBV4-2	TRBJ2-3	CASSHTPQRGTDTQYF	TGTGCCAGCAGCCATACACCCCAGCGGGGCACAGATACGCAGTATTTT
TRBD2	TRBV29-1	TRBJ2-7	CSVEFTGGRPYEQYF	TGCAGCGTTGAATTTACGGGGGGGCGACCCTACGAGCAGTACTTC
TRBD2	TRBV29-1	TRBJ2-7	CSVEGGLAGFSYEQYF	TGCAGCGTTGAAGGGGGACTAGCGGGATTCTCCTACGAGCAGTACTTC
-	TRBV29-1	TRBJ2-2	CSVGPGTGELFF	TGCAGCGTCGGGCCAGGGACCGGGGAGCTGTTTTTT
TRBD1	TRBV5-1	TRBJ2-1	CASGIQGGTVDEQFF	TGCGCCAGCGGAATACAGGGGGGTACAGTCGATGAGCAGTTCTTC
-	TRBV18	TRBJ1-3	CASSPPGLLSGNTIYF	TGTGCCAGCTCACCACCCGGACTGCTCTCTGGAAACACCATATATTTT
-	TRBV7-3	TRBJ2-3	CASSFLRETDTQYF	TGTGCCAGCAGCTTTCTCCGGGAAACAGATACGCAGTATTTT
-	TRBV15	TRBJ2-7	CATRDLGSRSSYEQYF	TGTGCCACGAGAGACTTAGGCAGTAGAAGCTCCTACGAGCAGTACTTC
TRBD1	TRBV29-1	TRBJ1-2	CSVERTGGFGYTF	TGCAGCGTTGAAAGGACAGGGGGCTTTGGCTACACCTTC
TRBD2	TRBV6-6	TRBJ2-1	CASSYPGLAGGNEQFF	TGTGCCAGCAGTTACCCCGGACTAGCGGGGGGAAATGAGCAGTTCTTC
TRBD2	TRBV19	TRBJ2-2	CASRIAGGPDGELFF	TGTGCCAGTAGAATAGCGGGAGGGCCGGACGGGGAGCTGTTTTTT
TRBD1	TRBV9	TRBJ2-6	CASSAGQGAGANVLTF	TGTGCCAGCAGCGCGGGACAGGGGGCTGGGGCCAACGTCCTGACTTTC
-	TRBV19	TRBJ1-1	CASSSQGTPNTEAFF	TGTGCCAGTAGTTCCCAGGGGACACCGAACACTGAAGCTTTCTTT
TRBD1	TRBV29-1	TRBJ1-2	CSSTQGVYYGYTF	TGCAGCTCAACACAGGGGGTCTATTATGGCTACACCTTC
-	TRBV25-1	TRBJ1-1	CASKAGDTEAFF	TGTGCCAGCAAGGCAGGGGACACTGAAGCTTTCTTT
TRBD2	TRBV9	TRBJ2-3	CASSVGTSESTDTQYF	TGTGCCAGCAGCGTAGGGACTAGCGAAAGCACAGATACGCAGTATTTT
TRBD2	TRBV5-5	TRBJ2-5	CASSLGGTSGNQETQYF	TGTGCCAGCAGCTTGGGGGGGACTAGCGGGAACCAAGAGACCCAGTACTTC
-	TRBV11-2	TRBJ2-5	CASILGGTQYF	TGTGCCAGCATCTTGGGAGGGACCCAGTACTTC
-	TRBV15	TRBJ1-5	CATSRDNQGLEPQHF	TGTGCCACCAGCAGAGATAATCAGGGTTTGGAGCCCCAGCATTTT
TRBD2	TRBV27	TRBJ2-5	CASSPSELAGWETQYF	TGTGCCAGCAGCCCCTCCGAGCTAGCGGGATGGGAGACCCAGTACTTC
-	TRBV29-1	TRBJ2-7	CSGGDRVYEQYF	TGCAGCGGGGGAGACCGAGTCTACGAGCAGTACTTC
-	TRBV4-1	TRBJ1-4	CASSQGLRGNDEKLFF	TGCGCCAGCAGCCAAGGACTGAGAGGGAACGATGAAAAACTGTTTTTT
-	TRBV15	TRBJ2-5	CATSRATATSRETQYF	TGTGCCACCAGCAGAGCGACAGCTACCTCCCGGGAGACCCAGTACTTC
TRBD2	TRBV19	TRBJ2-1	CASRPSGTSGRGLGEQFF	TGTGCCAGTAGGCCTTCCGGGACTAGCGGGAGGGGACTCGGGGAGCAGTTCTTC
-	TRBV10-1	TRBJ2-7	CASSAGVAYEQYF	TGCGCCAGCAGTGCGGGGGTGGCCTACGAGCAGTACTTC
TRBD2	TRBV6-5	TRBJ2-7	CASSLAGAVDEQYF	TGTGCCAGCAGCCTAGCGGGAGCAGTCGACGAGCAGTACTTC
-	TRBV5-1	TRBJ1-4	CASSAIGQKNEKLFF	TGCGCCAGCAGCGCGATCGGACAGAAGAATGAAAAACTGTTTTTT
-	TRBV9	TRBJ2-1	CASSVMGVSYNEQFF	TGTGCCAGCAGCGTAATGGGAGTCTCCTACAATGAGCAGTTCTTC
-	TRBV9	TRBJ1-6	CASSVQGLDSPLHF	TGTGCCAGCAGCGTACAGGGGTTAGATTCACCCCTCCACTTT
-	TRBV5-1	TRBJ2-7	CASSVGTTLYEQYF	TGCGCCAGCAGCGTGGGGACAACCCTTTACGAGCAGTACTTC
-	TRBV15	TRBJ2-5	CATSREGDLGETQYF	TGTGCCACCAGCAGAGAAGGCGACTTGGGAGAGACCCAGTACTTC
TRBD2	TRBV7-2	TRBJ2-5	CAGSLGSGRRETQYF	TGTGCCGGCAGTTTGGGTAGCGGGAGACGAGAGACCCAGTACTTC
TRBD2	TRBV4-2	TRBJ2-7	CASSFGGGPYEQYF	TGTGCCAGCAGCTTCGGGGGAGGGCCCTACGAGCAGTACTTC
-	TRBV25-1	TRBJ2-6	CASSEQGTGANVLTF	TGTGCCAGCAGTGAACAGGGCACTGGGGCCAACGTCCTGACTTTC
-	TRBV6-5	TRBJ1-1	CASAHLLNTEAFF	TGTGCCAGCGCTCACTTGTTGAACACTGAAGCTTTCTTT
TRBD2	TRBV19	TRBJ2-2	CASSMGAGARGELFF	TGTGCCAGTAGTATGGGAGCGGGGGCCAGGGGGGAGCTGTTTTTT
TRBD1	TRBV30	TRBJ1-2	CAWIKPDRGWTYGYTF	TGTGCCTGGATAAAACCTGACAGGGGGTGGACTTATGGCTACACCTTC
-	TRBV7-3	TRBJ2-1	CASSPGGGSYNEQFF	TGTGCCAGCAGCCCGGGGGGCGGCTCCTACAATGAGCAGTTCTTC
TRBD2	TRBV6-4	TRBJ2-1	CASSASGSNEQFF	TGTGCCAGCAGTGCTAGCGGGAGTAATGAGCAGTTCTTC
-	TRBV5-1	TRBJ1-3	CASSLSGGSGNTIYF	TGCGCCAGCAGCTTGTCGGGGGGCTCTGGAAACACCATATATTTT
-	TRBV28	TRBJ1-1	CASRWGAEAFF	TGTGCCAGCAGATGGGGCGCTGAAGCTTTCTTT
TRBD2	TRBV9	TRBJ2-7	CASSVGLAGSYEQYF	TGTGCCAGCAGCGTAGGACTAGCGGGGAGCTACGAGCAGTACTTC
-	TRBV5-1	TRBJ2-5	CASSQHLATYF	TGCGCCAGCAGCCAACATCTAGCAACGTACTTC
TRBD1	TRBV5-1	TRBJ1-1	CASSLGTGPEAFF	TGCGCCAGCAGCCTGGGGACAGGGCCTGAAGCTTTCTTT
-	TRBV7-6	TRBJ1-1	CASTLELVQGLRNTEAFF	TGTGCCAGCACCTTAGAATTGGTCCAGGGGCTCAGGAACACTGAAGCTTTCTTT
-	TRBV7-3	TRBJ2-3	CASSLSTFSTDTQYF	TGTGCCAGCAGCCTAAGTACTTTTAGCACAGATACGCAGTATTTT